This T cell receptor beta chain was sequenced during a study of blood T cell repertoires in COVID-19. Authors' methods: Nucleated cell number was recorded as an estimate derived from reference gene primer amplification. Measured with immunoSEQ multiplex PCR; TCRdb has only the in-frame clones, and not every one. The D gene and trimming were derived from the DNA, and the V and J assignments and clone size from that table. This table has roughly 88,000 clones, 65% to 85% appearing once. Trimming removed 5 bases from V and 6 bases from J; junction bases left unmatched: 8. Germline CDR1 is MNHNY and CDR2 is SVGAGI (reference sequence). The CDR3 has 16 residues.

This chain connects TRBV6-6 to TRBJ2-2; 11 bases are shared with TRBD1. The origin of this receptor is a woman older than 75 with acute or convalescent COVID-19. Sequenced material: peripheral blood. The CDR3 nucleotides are TGTGCCAGCAGTCCCACTATGGGACAGGGGGCCGGGGAGCTGTTTTTT. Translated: CASSPTMGQGAGELFF.